Many counts were recorded for the clone carrying this TCR beta chain. This sample was taken from a study of early T cells in non-severe SARS-CoV-2 infection. Individually, cDNA molecules had unique molecular identifiers attached to them. In TCRdb, the 5' RACE reads were re-called with MiXCR into one record per CDR3 protein. The sample has about 20,000 distinct CDR3 sequences; roughly 3.5% are singletons. The CDR3 contains 13 residues. Trimming stripped 6 bases from V and 6 bases from J, with 13 bases between. Germline lookup yields CDR1 LGHDT and CDR2 YNNKEL (reference sequence). This sequence joins TRBV3-1 and TRBJ2-3; no clear D gene. The sample comprised whole blood. The sequence came from an adult who was a healthcare worker with PCR-confirmed SARS-CoV-2 infection or an uninfected control (not recorded which). The CDR3 spells CASRRNTRDTQYF. The CDR3 region has the DNA TGTGCCAGCAGGCGTAATACAAGGGATACGCAGTATTTT.